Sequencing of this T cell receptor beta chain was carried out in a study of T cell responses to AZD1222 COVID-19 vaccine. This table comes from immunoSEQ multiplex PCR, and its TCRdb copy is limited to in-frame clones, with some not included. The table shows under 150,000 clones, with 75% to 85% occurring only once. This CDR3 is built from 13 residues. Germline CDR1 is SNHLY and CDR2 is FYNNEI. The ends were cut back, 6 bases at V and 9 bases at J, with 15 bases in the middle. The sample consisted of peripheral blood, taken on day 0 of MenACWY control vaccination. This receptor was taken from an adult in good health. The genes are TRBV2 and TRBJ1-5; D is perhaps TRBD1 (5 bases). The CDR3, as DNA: TGTGCCAGCAGAGGGACCGTTAGTGGGCCCCAGCATTTT. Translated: CASRGTVSGPQHF.